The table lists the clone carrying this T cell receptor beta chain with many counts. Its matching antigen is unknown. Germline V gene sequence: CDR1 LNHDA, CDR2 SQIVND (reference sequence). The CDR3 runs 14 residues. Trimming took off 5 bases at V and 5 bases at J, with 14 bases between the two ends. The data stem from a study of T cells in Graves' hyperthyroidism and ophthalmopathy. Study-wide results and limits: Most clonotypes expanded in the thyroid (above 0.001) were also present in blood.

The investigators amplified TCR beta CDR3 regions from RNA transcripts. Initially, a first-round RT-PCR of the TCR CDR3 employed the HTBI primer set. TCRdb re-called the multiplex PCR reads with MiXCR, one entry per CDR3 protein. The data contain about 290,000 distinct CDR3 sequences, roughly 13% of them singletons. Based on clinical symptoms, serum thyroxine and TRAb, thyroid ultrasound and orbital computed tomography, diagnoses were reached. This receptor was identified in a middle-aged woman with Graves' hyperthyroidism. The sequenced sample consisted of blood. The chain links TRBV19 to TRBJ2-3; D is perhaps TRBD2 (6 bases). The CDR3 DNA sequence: TGTGCCAGTAGTGGCGGGACCCTACAAGATACGCAGTATTTT. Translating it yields CASSGGTLQDTQYF.